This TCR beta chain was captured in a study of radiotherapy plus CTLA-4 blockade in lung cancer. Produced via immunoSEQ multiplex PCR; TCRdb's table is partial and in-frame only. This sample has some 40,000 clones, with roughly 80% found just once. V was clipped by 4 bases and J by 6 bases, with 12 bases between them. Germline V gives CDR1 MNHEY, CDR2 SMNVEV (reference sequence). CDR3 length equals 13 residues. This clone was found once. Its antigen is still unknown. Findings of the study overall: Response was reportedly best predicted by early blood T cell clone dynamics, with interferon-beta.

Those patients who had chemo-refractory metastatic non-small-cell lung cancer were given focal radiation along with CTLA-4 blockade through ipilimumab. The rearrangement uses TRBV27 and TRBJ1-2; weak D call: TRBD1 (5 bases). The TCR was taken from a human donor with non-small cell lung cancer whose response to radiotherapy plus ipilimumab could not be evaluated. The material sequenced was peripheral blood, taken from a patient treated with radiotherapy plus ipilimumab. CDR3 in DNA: TGTGCCAGCAGTTCGGACACTTTTCATGGCTACACCTTC. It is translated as CASSSDTFHGYTF.